The source of this TCR beta chain is a study of cytomegalovirus exposure and HLA in healthy donors. Study-wide results and caveats: Associated with HLA alleles at 0.05 false discovery rate in a later analysis were fewer than 20,000 TCR beta sequences. Most TCR sequences were rare, but some public TCRs occurred in many donors. The productive fraction for most TCR beta V segments was about 90% or about 30% in an earlier analysis.

Turning to this clone: Its antigen is as yet unknown.

The CDR3 sequence is 13 residues long. V was trimmed by 4 bases and J by 3 bases, leaving 10 bases between them. The germline CDR1 and CDR2 sequences are MGHRA and YSYEKL. 60 Vbeta and 13 Jbeta primers were used in PCR. Produced via immunoSEQ multiplex PCR; TCRdb's table is partial and in-frame only. The sample has 90,000 to 150,000 clones. Unrecorded immune exposures were likely, despite nominal health at sampling. This chain connects TRBV4-1 to TRBJ2-7, with a tentative D call TRBD1 (6 bases). The clonotype comes from a man between 18 and 35 years old in good health and CMV-seronegative. The material sequenced was PBMCs. The CDR3 coding sequence is TGCGCCAGCAGCCCCGACAGGATCTACGAGCAGTACTTC. This codes for CASSPDRIYEQYF.